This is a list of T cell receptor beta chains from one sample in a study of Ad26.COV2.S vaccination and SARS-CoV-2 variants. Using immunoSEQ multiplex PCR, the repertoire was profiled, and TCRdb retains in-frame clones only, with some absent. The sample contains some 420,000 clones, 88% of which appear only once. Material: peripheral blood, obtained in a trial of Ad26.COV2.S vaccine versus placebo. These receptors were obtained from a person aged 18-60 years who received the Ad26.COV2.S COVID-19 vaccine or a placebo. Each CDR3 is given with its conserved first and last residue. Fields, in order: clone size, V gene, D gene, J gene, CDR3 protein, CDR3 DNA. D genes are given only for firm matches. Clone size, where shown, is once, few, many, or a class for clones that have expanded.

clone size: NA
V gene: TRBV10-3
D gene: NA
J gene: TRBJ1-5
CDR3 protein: CAISESGTGNQPQHF
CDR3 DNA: TGTGCCATCAGTGAGTCGGGGACCGGGAATCAGCCCCAGCATTTT

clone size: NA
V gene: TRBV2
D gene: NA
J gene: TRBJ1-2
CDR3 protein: CASSDRKIYGYTF
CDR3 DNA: TGTGCCAGCAGTGACAGAAAAATCTATGGCTACACCTTC

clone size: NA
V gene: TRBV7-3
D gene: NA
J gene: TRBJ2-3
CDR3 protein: CASSSQGGRWPDTQYF
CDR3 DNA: TGTGCCAGCAGCTCCCAGGGGGGCCGTTGGCCAGATACGCAGTATTTT

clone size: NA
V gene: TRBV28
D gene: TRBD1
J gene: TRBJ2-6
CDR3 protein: CASSPGQGARGANVLTF
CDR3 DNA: TGTGCCAGCAGCCCCGGACAGGGGGCCAGGGGGGCCAACGTCCTGACTTTC

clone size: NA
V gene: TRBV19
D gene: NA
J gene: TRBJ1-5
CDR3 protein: CASSTDSHQPQHF
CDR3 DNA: TGTGCCAGTAGTACTGACAGCCATCAGCCCCAGCATTTT

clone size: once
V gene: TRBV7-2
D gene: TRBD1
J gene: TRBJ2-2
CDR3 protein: CASSLSGQGTTGELFF
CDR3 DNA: TGTGCCAGCAGCTTATCCGGACAGGGAACCACCGGGGAGCTGTTTTTT

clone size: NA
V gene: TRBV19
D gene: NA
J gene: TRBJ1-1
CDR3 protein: CASSSLPGAEAFF
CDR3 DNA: TGTGCCAGTAGCTCCCTCCCAGGGGCTGAAGCTTTCTTT

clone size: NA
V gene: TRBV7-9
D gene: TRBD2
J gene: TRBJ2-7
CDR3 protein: CASSHLTSGRYEQYF
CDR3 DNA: TGTGCCAGCAGCCATCTCACTAGCGGACGCTACGAGCAGTACTTC

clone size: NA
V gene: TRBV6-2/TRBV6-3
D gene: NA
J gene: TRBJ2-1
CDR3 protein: CASSYNPSRSSSYNEQFF
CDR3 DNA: TGTGCCAGCAGTTACAACCCGAGCAGATCGAGCTCCTACAATGAGCAGTTCTTC

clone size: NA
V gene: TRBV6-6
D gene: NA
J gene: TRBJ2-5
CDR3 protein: CASSPEDYQETQYF
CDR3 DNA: TGTGCCAGCAGTCCAGAGGACTATCAAGAGACCCAGTACTTC

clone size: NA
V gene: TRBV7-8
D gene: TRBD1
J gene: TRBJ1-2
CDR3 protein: CASSPHGSEDLYRGLKYGYTF
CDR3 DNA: TGTGCCAGCAGCCCTCACGGTTCCGAGGACTTATACAGGGGCTTGAAGTATGGCTACACCTTC

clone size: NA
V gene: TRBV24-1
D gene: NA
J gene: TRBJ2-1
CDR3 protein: CATSTESYNEQFF
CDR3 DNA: TGTGCCACCAGTACAGAATCCTACAATGAGCAGTTCTTC

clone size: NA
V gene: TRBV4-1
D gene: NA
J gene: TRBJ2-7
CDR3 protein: CASSQDTRVRYYEQYF
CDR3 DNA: TGCGCCAGCAGCCAAGATACCAGGGTTAGATACTACGAGCAGTACTTC

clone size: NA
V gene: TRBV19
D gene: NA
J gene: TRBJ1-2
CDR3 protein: CASSIRDTSKANYGYTF
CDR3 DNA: TGTGCCAGTAGTATACGGGACACCAGCAAAGCTAACTATGGCTACACCTTC

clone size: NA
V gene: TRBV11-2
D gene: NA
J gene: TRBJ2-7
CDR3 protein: CASSFGTIYEQYF
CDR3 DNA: TGTGCCAGCAGCTTTGGGACCATTTACGAGCAGTACTTC

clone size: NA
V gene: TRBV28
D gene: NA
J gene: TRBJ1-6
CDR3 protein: CASSLDSYNSPLHF
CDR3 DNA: TGTGCCAGCAGTTTAGACTCCTATAATTCACCCCTCCACTTT

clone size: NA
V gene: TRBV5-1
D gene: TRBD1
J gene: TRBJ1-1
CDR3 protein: CASSGQGINTEAFF
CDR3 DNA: TGCGCCAGCAGCGGACAGGGGATAAACACTGAAGCTTTCTTT

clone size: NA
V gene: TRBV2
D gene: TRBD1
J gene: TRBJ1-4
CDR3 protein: CASSRDRGTEKLFF
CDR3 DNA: TGTGCCAGCAGCCGGGACAGGGGTACTGAAAAACTGTTTTTT

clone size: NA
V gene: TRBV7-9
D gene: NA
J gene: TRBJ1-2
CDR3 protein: CASSLGPTNTNYGYTF
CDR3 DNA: TGTGCCAGCAGCTTAGGACCAACCAATACTAACTATGGCTACACCTTC

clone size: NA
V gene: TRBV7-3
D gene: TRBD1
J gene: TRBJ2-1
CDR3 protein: CASSLESQGANEQFF
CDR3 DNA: TGTGCCAGCAGCCTCGAATCGCAGGGGGCCAATGAGCAGTTCTTC